This T cell receptor beta chain stems from a study of cytomegalovirus exposure and HLA in healthy donors. Details on this clone: The antigen remains unidentified.

Findings and limits, study-wide: Accurate prediction of most subjects' HLA-A and HLA-B alleles from TCR beta sequences was reported. In a later analysis, several top co-occurrence clusters appeared linked to parvovirus B19, influenza, CMV and Epstein-Barr virus. A later analysis showed TCR association rates differing by HLA locus, peaking at DRB1 and lowest at HLA-C. Sequence variants that were highly shared formed a cluster that was likely a sequencing artifact.

V shed 1 base and J 5 bases; nucleotides not matched to a gene: 13. In germline, CDR1 is SEHNR, CDR2 FQNEAQ (reference sequence). The CDR3 spans 18 residues. The PCR employed 60 Vbeta primers together with 13 Jbeta primers. The data were produced by immunoSEQ multiplex PCR, yet TCRdb's version contains in-frame clones alone and is incomplete. The sample gives approximately 170,000 clones, about three quarters of which show up once; 2.6% is in the top ten. The chain couples TRBV7-9 to TRBJ1-1, with 10 bases matching TRBD1. The receptor's source is a middle-aged woman in good health and CMV-seropositive. Sample: PBMCs. DNA of the CDR3: TGTGCCAGCAGCTTAGTAGAAAGACAGGGGGCGCGAAGGACTGAAGCTTTCTTT. It yields the protein CASSLVERQGARRTEAFF.